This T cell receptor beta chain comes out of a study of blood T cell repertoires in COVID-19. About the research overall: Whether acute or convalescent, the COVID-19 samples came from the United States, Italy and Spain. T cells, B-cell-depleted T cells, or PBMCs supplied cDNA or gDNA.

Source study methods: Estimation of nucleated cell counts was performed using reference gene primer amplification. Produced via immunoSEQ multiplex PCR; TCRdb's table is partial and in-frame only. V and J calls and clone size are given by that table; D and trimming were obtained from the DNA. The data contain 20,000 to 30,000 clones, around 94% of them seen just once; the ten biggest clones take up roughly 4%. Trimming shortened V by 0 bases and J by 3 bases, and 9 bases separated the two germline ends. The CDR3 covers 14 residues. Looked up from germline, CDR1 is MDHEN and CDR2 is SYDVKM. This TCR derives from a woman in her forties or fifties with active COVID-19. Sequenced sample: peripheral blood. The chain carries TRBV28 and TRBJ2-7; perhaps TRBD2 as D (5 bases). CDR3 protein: CASSLWTGNYEQYF. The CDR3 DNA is TGTGCCAGCAGTTTATGGACGGGGAACTACGAGCAGTACTTC.